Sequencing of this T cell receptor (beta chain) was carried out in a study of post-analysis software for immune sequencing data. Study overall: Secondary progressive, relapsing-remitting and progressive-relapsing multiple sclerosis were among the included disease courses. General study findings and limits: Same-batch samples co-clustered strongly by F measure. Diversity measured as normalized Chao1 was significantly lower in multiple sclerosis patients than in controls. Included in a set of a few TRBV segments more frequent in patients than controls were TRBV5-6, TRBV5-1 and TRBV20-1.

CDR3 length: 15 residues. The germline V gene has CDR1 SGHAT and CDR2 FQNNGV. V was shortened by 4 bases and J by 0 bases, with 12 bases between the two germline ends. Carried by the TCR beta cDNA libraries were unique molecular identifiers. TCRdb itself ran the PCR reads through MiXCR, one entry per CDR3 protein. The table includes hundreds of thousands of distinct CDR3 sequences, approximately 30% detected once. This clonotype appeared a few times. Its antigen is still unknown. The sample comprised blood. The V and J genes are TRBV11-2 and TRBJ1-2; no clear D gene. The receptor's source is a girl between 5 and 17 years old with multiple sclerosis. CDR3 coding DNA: TGTGCCAGCAGCTCCAAAGATCCACCTAACTATGGCTACACCTTC. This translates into CASSSKDPPNYGYTF.